This TCR beta chain was identified during a study of T cell repertoires in cytomegalovirus infection. Study background: Public TCR beta signatures indicated both CMV infection and matching HLA type. Findings and limits, study-wide: HLA-C-restricted CMV-specific TCR beta clonotypes were dominant in the ex vivo response. Adding up the frequency of public TCR beta families identified people who carried CMV plus the relevant HLA.

Unmatched junction bases numbered 7, after V lost 5 bases and J lost 4 bases. The CDR3 is 16 amino acids. Germline loops: CDR1 SGHVS, CDR2 FQNEAQ. This clonotype has at least ten counts. Antigen: not known. TCRdb redid the calling of the reads with MiXCR, one entry per CDR3 protein. Of 300,000 to 450,000 distinct CDR3 sequences in the sample, roughly 18% were seen once. This clonotype was sampled from a human donor in good health (CMV status not recorded). Some clones in this sample may be carry-over from other donors' samples. The sequenced material came from PBMCs. The rearrangement uses TRBV7-8 and TRBJ2-2; 10 bases agree with TRBD2. The CDR3 loop is CASSVSSGGLTGELFF. DNA of the CDR3: TGTGCCAGCAGCGTATCTAGCGGGGGCCTCACCGGGGAGCTGTTTTTT.